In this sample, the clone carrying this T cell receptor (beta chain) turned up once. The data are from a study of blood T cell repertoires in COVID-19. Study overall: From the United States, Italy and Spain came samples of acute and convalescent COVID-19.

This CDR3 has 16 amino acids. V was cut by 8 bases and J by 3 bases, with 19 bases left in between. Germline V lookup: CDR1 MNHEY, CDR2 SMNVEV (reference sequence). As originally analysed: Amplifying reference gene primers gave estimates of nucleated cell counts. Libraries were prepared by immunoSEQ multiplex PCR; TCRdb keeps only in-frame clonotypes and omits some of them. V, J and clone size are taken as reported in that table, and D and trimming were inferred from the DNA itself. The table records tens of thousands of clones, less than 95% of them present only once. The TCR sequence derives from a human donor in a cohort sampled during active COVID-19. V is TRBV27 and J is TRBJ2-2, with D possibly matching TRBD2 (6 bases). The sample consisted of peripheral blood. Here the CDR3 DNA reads TGTGCCAGCCAACACGCCCTAGGCGGGGACACCGGGGAGCTGTTTTTT. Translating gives CASQHALGGDTGELFF.